These 28 T cell receptor beta chains were all obtained from the same sample, sequenced in a study of blood T cell repertoires in COVID-19. This table comes from immunoSEQ multiplex PCR, and its TCRdb copy is limited to in-frame clones, with some not included. The sample gives roughly 250,000 clones, 91% of which show up once; roughly 2.7% is in the top ten. The sequenced material came from peripheral blood. All receptors come from a person between 18 and 30 years old with COVID-19, enrolled during active disease.

A few counts support this clone. This chain connects TRBV6-2 or TRBV6-3 to TRBJ2-7, with D possibly being TRBD2 (5 bases). The CDR3 covers 15 residues. From germline, CDR1 is MNHEY and CDR2 SVGEGT. V dropped 2 bases and J dropped 5 bases, with 16 bases sitting between them. Written as DNA, the CDR3 is TGTGCCAGCAGTTACGGGGAAGAGGGAAGCGACGAGCAGTACTTC. Its translation: CASSYGEEGSDEQYF.

V is TRBV28 and J is TRBJ2-1, with D maybe TRBD1 (6 bases). V was trimmed by 6 bases and J by 5 bases, leaving 20 bases between them. From germline, CDR1 is MDHEN and CDR2 SYDVKM. The length of the CDR3 is 16 residues. The CDR3 DNA reads as TGTGCCAGCAGCAGAAACCCGGGACAAGGCGACAATGAGCAGTTCTTC. Translated: CASSRNPGQGDNEQFF.

Written as DNA, the CDR3 is TGTGCCAGCAGTGAAACAGGGGGAAGGACCCAGTACTTC. It is translated as CASSETGGRTQYF. The chain joins TRBV6-1 to TRBJ2-5; TRBD1 matches 8 bases. V shed 2 bases and J 7 bases; nucleotides not matched to a gene: 3. The CDR3 is 13 amino acids. Germline V gene sequence: CDR1 MNHNS, CDR2 SASEGT.

The V gene is TRBV7-2, the J gene TRBJ1-2; D is undetermined. CDR1 SGHTA and CDR2 FQGNSA come from the germline V gene. Trimming took 1 base from V and 7 from J, leaving 16 bases between them. This CDR3 region has 15 residues. CDR3 in DNA: TGTGCCAGCAGCTTAGATCGGGCAGGAGGTGGTGGCTACACCTTC. Translation gives CASSLDRAGGGGYTF.

The rearrangement joins TRBV5-1 to TRBJ2-5; D may be TRBD2 (6 bases). In germline, CDR1 is SGHRS, CDR2 YFSETQ. V was pared by 4 bases and J by 2 bases, with 21 bases between. The CDR3 length is 17 residues. The CDR3 reads CASSPLIYVAEQETQYF. The CDR3 region has the DNA TGCGCCAGCAGCCCCCTGATTTACGTAGCGGAGCAAGAGACCCAGTACTTC.

The genes are TRBV5-4 and TRBJ2-3, with D possibly TRBD1 on 5 matching bases. Germline CDR1 reads SGHNT; CDR2 reads YYREEE (reference sequence). This CDR3 has 13 residues. V was pared by 5 bases and J by 9 bases, with 16 bases between. The CDR3 bases are TGTGCCAGCAGTACGCGACAGAACCGAACGCAGTATTTT. Translated, it gives CASSTRQNRTQYF.

The V and J genes are TRBV20-1 and TRBJ1-1, with D unresolved. This CDR3 spans 11 amino acids. Trimming shortened V by 3 bases and J by 6 bases, and 8 bases separated the two germline ends. The germline V gene has CDR1 DFQATT and CDR2 SNEGSKA (reference sequence). The CDR3 nucleotides read TGCAGTGCTAGTCCGAGCTCTGAAGCTTTCTTT. It encodes CSASPSSEAFF.

V gene TRBV6-6 combines with J gene TRBJ1-5; 9 bases are a match to TRBD1. The length of the CDR3 is 14 residues. CDR1 and CDR2 (germline): MNHNY, SVGAGI (reference sequence). J gave up 7 bases and V 6 bases, and 7 bases lay outside the gene matches. The chain's CDR3 is CASSGQGIAQPQHF. The CDR3 DNA is TGTGCCAGCAGCGGACAGGGGATCGCCCAGCCCCAGCATTTT.

The CDR3 region has the DNA TGTGCCAGCAGTTACGAGCAGGGGGTACGGGACGAGCAGTACTTC. Amino acid sequence: CASSYEQGVRDEQYF. The gene calls are TRBV6-2 or TRBV6-3 and TRBJ2-7; 7 positions agree with TRBD1. With 2 bases clipped from V and 5 bases from J, the junction kept 9 bases outside the gene matches. Germline V lookup: CDR1 MNHEY, CDR2 SVGEGT. The CDR3 is 15 residues long.

The rearrangement joins TRBV4-2 to TRBJ2-4, with D unresolved. Trimming took 0 bases from V and 4 from J, leaving 7 bases between them. Germline lookup yields CDR1 LGHNA and CDR2 YNFKEQ. The CDR3 spans 14 residues. DNA for the CDR3: TGTGCCAGCAGCCAAGATTTCGGGAAAAACATTCAGTACTTC. This gives the protein CASSQDFGKNIQYF.

This chain connects TRBV4-1 to TRBJ1-3, with D unresolved. Germline V gene sequence: CDR1 MGHRA, CDR2 YSYEKL. This CDR3 is built from 16 residues. V lost 0 bases, J lost 2 bases, and 11 bases lay in between. The CDR3 sequence: CASSQEFRTAGNTIYF. For the CDR3, the DNA is TGCGCCAGCAGCCAAGAGTTCCGCACGGCTGGAAACACCATATATTTT.

The chain joins TRBV3-1 (or the pseudogene TRBV3-2) to TRBJ1-6, with D possibly TRBD1 on 5 matching bases. This CDR3 contains 14 residues. Trimming removed 1 base from V and 11 bases from J, with 12 bases in between. Germline-derived CDR1 and CDR2 are LGHDT and YNNKEL (reference sequence). The CDR3 is CASSQVGGVTPLHF. The CDR3 DNA follows: TGTGCCAGCAGCCAAGTGGGGGGGGTGACACCCCTCCACTTT.

The genes are TRBV10-2 and TRBJ1-6, with 9 bases identical to TRBD1. The junction had 7 bases not matched to a gene; V was cut back by 6 bases and J by 13 bases. Germline V CDR1 and CDR2: WSHSY, SAAADI. There are 13 residues in the CDR3. The CDR3 sequence: CASRSGTGYPLHF. CDR3 DNA sequence: TGCGCCAGCAGATCCGGGACAGGGTACCCCCTCCACTTT.

The rearrangement joins TRBV5-6 to TRBJ2-7; 8 nucleotides align to TRBD1. J was trimmed by 1 base and V by 3 bases; bases with no gene match: 3. The CDR3 runs 14 residues. The V gene's germline CDR1 is SGHDT and CDR2 YYEEEE. This CDR3 reads CASSWTGLSYEQYF. CDR3 sequence (DNA): TGTGCCAGCAGCTGGACAGGGTTGTCCTACGAGCAGTACTTC.

V gene TRBV6-1 combines with J gene TRBJ2-1; D perhaps matches TRBD2 (6 bases). Germline loops: CDR1 MNHNS, CDR2 SASEGT. The CDR3 length is 11 residues. Trimming stripped 2 bases from V and 10 bases from J, with 6 bases between. The CDR3 region is CASSELAEQFF. As DNA, the CDR3 is TGTGCCAGCAGTGAACTAGCGGAGCAGTTCTTC.

The gene calls are TRBV5-4 and TRBJ2-1, with TRBD1 matching over 9 bases. J lost 8 bases, V lost 3 bases, and 9 bases had no gene match. Germline V CDR1 and CDR2: SGHNT, YYREEE (reference sequence). The CDR3 length is 15 residues. The CDR3 DNA reads as TGTGCCAGCAGCTACCGGGACAGGGCTATGTATGAGCAGTTCTTC. Translation: CASSYRDRAMYEQFF.

The CDR3 sequence: CSASRRIGPDTQYF. The CDR3 DNA reads as TGCAGTGCTAGTCGGCGTATTGGGCCAGATACGCAGTATTTT. The V call is TRBV20-1, the J call TRBJ2-3; D unresolved. The CDR3 runs 14 residues. Germline-derived CDR1 and CDR2 are DFQATT and SNEGSKA (reference sequence). V was trimmed by 3 bases and J by 4 bases, leaving 14 bases between them.

V usage is TRBV9 and J usage is TRBJ2-7; 9 positions match TRBD2. This CDR3 spans 14 amino acids. Unmatched junction bases numbered 4, after V lost 1 base and J lost 5 bases. The germline gives CDR1 SGDLS, CDR2 YYNGEE. The CDR3 here is CASSVRLAEDEQYF. CDR3 bases: TGTGCCAGCAGCGTAAGACTAGCGGAAGACGAGCAGTACTTC.

The chain has TRBV5-1 and TRBJ2-2; 14 nucleotides line up with TRBD2. Germline CDR1 and CDR2: SGHRS and YFSETQ. The CDR3 length is 17 residues. Trimming at V came to 2 bases and at J to 4 bases, leaving 4 bases not matched to a gene. The CDR3 is CASSFGLAGGLTGELFF. CDR3 sequence (DNA): TGCGCCAGCAGCTTCGGACTAGCGGGAGGTCTCACCGGGGAGCTGTTTTTT.

This rearrangement joins TRBV13 to TRBJ2-6, with 7 bases aligning to TRBD1. Per the germline V gene, CDR1 is PRHDT and CDR2 is FYEKMQ (reference sequence). This CDR3 comprises 17 residues. V was clipped by 5 bases and J by 0 bases; unmatched bases: 7. DNA of the CDR3: TGTGCCAGCAGCCGTTCGACAGGGAACTCTGGGGCCAACGTCCTGACTTTC. This gives the protein CASSRSTGNSGANVLTF.

The chain joins TRBV24-1 to TRBJ2-5; D possibly corresponds to TRBD1 (5 bases). The CDR3 loop spans 13 amino acids. The V end was cut by 3 bases, the J end by 4 bases, with 8 bases between. Germline values: CDR1 KGHDR, CDR2 SFDVKD. CDR3 sequence (DNA): TGTGCCACCAGTGATCCTGACAGAGAGACCCAGTACTTC. This translates into CATSDPDRETQYF.

The chain uses TRBV28 and TRBJ2-7; possibly TRBD2 for D (5 bases). CDR1 is MDHEN and CDR2 is SYDVKM in the germline V gene. The germline V and J ends were trimmed by 7 bases and 12 bases, with 19 bases remaining between them. This CDR3 has 12 residues. The CDR3 sequence is CASTTRILPLYF. Here the CDR3 DNA reads TGTGCCAGCACAACTAGGATCCTCCCTTTGTACTTC. The complete variable domain, with remaining parts taken from reference TRBV28 and TRBJ2-7, reads DVKVTQSSRYLVKRTGEKVFLECVQDMDHENMFWYRQDPGLGLRLIYFSYDVKMKEKGDIPEGYSVSREKKERFSLILESASTNQTSMYLCASTTRILPLYFGPGTRLTVT.

This clone has just one count. The chain carries TRBV19 and TRBJ2-7, with D tentatively TRBD1 (6 bases). The CDR3 is made up of 14 amino acids. Looked up from germline, CDR1 is LNHDA and CDR2 is SQIVND (reference sequence). Trimming cost V 5 bases and J 3 bases, with 14 bases left between them. The CDR3, as DNA: TGTGCCAGTAGTGCCGGGACACCCTTCTACGAGCAGTACTTC. The encoded protein is CASSAGTPFYEQYF.

This clone has a handful of counts. The rearrangement links TRBV24-1 to TRBJ2-2; 7 bases are a match to TRBD2. The CDR3 is made up of 16 amino acids. CDR1 is KGHDR and CDR2 is SFDVKD in the germline V gene. V trimming: 0 bases; J trimming: 3 bases; junction bases outside the gene matches: 3. The CDR3 DNA reads TGTGCCACCAGTGATTTGATCGCGGGAGACACCGGGGAGCTGTTTTTT. Its protein is CATSDLIAGDTGELFF.

The rearrangement joins TRBV5-4 to TRBJ2-3, with a possible D match to TRBD1 (5 bases). The germline CDR1 and CDR2 sequences are SGHNT and YYREEE (reference sequence). V was shortened by 4 bases and J by 3 bases, with 12 bases between the two germline ends. This CDR3 spans 14 amino acids. The CDR3 here is CASSPKQATDTQYF. CDR3 sequence (DNA): TGTGCCAGCAGCCCGAAACAGGCTACAGATACGCAGTATTTT.

This clone was observed a handful of times. The chain has TRBV13 and TRBJ2-5, with TRBD1 identical over 7 bases. The length of the CDR3 is 12 residues. Losses at the gene ends were 4 bases for V and 4 bases for J; bases not matched to a gene: 0. Germline CDR1 and CDR2: PRHDT and FYEKMQ (reference sequence). For the CDR3, the DNA is TGTGCCAGCAGCTACAGGGGAGAGACCCAGTACTTC. It yields the protein CASSYRGETQYF.

V usage is TRBV4-1 and J usage is TRBJ1-3, with TRBD1 identical over 8 bases. The CDR3 runs to 15 residues. V was clipped by 5 bases and J by 2 bases; unmatched bases: 5. Germline V lookup: CDR1 MGHRA, CDR2 YSYEKL. The CDR3 nucleotides read TGCGCCAGCAGCTTCGACAGGGGTACTGGAAACACCATATATTTT. Its translation is CASSFDRGTGNTIYF.

The chain uses TRBV19 and TRBJ2-7, with D perhaps matching TRBD1 (6 bases). Germline assignment: CDR1 LNHDA and CDR2 SQIVND (reference sequence). Trimming pared 5 bases from V and 2 bases from J, leaving 10 bases between. The CDR3 has 13 residues. The CDR3 region is CASSSGAAYEQYF. Written as DNA, the CDR3 is TGTGCCAGTAGTTCAGGGGCGGCCTACGAGCAGTACTTC.